This TCR beta chain was captured in a study of cytomegalovirus exposure and HLA in healthy donors. With 60 Vbeta and 13 Jbeta primers, the PCR was carried out. Measured with immunoSEQ multiplex PCR; TCRdb has only the in-frame clones, and not every one. The sample includes tens of thousands of clones. V was pared by 5 bases and J by 6 bases, with 3 bases of the junction left unmatched. Germline V gives CDR1 MNHEY, CDR2 SVGAGI. The CDR3 is 14 amino acids. The chain links TRBV6-5 to TRBJ2-5, with 13 bases fitting TRBD2. The sequencing input was PBMCs. This receptor was obtained from a man aged 40-55 years in good health and CMV-seropositive. The CDR3 bases are TGTGCCAGCAGTCTGACTAGCGGGAGGAAGACCCAGTACTTC. This translates into CASSLTSGRKTQYF.